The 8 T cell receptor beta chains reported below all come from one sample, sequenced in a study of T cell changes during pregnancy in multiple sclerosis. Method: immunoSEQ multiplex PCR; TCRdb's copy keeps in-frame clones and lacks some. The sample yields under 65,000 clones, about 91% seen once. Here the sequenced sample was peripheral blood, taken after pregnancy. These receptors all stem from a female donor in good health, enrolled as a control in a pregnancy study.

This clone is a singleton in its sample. The CDR3 coding sequence is TGTGCCAGCAGCTTCCTATCCCCTAACGGGGATCAGCCCCAGCATTTT. It specifies CASSFLSPNGDQPQHF. The chain has TRBV2 and TRBJ1-5, with D uncertain. The germline V gene encodes CDR1 SNHLY and CDR2 FYNNEI. The CDR3 length is 16 residues. V was shortened by 6 bases and J by 5 bases, with 20 bases between the two germline ends.

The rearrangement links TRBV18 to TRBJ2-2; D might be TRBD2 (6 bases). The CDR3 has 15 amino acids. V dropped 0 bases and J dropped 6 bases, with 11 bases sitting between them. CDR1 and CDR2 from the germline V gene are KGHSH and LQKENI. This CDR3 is CASSPPRGIAGELFF. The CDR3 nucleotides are TGTGCCAGCTCACCACCGCGGGGAATCGCCGGGGAGCTGTTTTTT.

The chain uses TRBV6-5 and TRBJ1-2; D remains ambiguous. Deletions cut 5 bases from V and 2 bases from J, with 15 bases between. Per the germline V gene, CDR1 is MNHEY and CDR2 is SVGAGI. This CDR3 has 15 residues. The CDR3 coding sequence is TGTGCCAGCAGTACCACCCAACACGCAAACTATGGCTACACCTTC. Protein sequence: CASSTTQHANYGYTF.

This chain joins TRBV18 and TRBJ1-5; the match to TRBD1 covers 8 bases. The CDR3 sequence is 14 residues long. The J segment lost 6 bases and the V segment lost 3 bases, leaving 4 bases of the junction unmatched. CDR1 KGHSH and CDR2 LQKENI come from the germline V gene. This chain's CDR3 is CASSPLDRGQPQHF. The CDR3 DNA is TGTGCCAGCTCACCCCTCGACAGGGGTCAGCCCCAGCATTTT.

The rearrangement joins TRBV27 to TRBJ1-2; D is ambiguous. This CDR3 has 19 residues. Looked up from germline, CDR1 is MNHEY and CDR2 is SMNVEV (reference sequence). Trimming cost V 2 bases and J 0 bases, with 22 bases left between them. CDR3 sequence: CASSLHSGQQHNSNYGYTF. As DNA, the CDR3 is TGTGCCAGCAGTTTACACTCAGGTCAACAGCACAATTCTAACTATGGCTACACCTTC.

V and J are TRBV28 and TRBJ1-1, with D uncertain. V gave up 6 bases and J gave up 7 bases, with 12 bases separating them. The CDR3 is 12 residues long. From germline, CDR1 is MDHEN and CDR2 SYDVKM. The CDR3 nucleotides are TGTGCCAGCAGCTCCCCCGGAGGTGAAGCTTTCTTT. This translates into CASSSPGGEAFF.

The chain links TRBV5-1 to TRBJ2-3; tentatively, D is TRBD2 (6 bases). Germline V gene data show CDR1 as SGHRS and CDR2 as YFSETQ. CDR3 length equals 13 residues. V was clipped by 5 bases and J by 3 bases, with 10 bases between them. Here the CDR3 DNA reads TGCGCCAGCAGTCTAGCGAGGACAGATACGCAGTATTTT. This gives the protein CASSLARTDTQYF.

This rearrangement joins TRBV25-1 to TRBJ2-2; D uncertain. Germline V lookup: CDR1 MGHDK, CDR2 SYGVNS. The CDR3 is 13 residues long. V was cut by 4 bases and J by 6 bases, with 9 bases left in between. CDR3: CASSAPGAGELFF. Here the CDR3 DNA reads TGTGCCAGCAGTGCTCCTGGAGCCGGGGAGCTGTTTTTT. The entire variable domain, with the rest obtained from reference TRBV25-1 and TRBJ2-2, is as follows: EADIYQTPRYLVIGTGKKITLECSQTMGHDKMYWYQQDPGMELHLIHYSYGVNSTEKGDLSSESTVSRIRTEHFPLTLESARPSHTSQYLCASSAPGAGELFFGEGSRLTVL.